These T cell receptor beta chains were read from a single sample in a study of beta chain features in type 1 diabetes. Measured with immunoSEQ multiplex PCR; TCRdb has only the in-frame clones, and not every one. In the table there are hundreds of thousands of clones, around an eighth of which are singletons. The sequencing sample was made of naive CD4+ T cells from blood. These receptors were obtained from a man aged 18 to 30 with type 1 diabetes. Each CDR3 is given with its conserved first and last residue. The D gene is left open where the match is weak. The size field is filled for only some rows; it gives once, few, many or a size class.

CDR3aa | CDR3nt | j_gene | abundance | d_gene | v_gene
CASSSQYQETQYF | TGTGCCAGCAGTTCACAGTACCAAGAGACCCAGTACTTC | TRBJ2-5 | few | - | TRBV2
CASSRGGDTQYF | TGTGCCAGCAGTCGGGGGGGCGATACGCAGTATTTT | TRBJ2-3 | - | TRBD2 | TRBV27
CASSQRAATGEKLFF | TGCGCCAGCAGCCAAAGAGCGGCCACAGGGGAAAAACTGTTTTTT | TRBJ1-4 | few | - | TRBV4-1
CSVGAGWGTDTQYF | TGCAGCGTTGGGGCCGGCTGGGGCACAGATACGCAGTATTTT | TRBJ2-3 | few | - | TRBV29-1
CASSSGGPISTDTQYF | TGCGCCAGCAGCTCGGGCGGACCGATTAGCACAGATACGCAGTATTTT | TRBJ2-3 | few | - | TRBV5-1
CAWSPRGNIQYF | TGTGCCTGGAGCCCCAGGGGAAACATTCAGTACTTC | TRBJ2-4 | few | - | TRBV30
CASSVASGDPTYEQYF | TGTGCCAGCAGCGTAGCTAGCGGGGACCCGACCTACGAGCAGTACTTC | TRBJ2-7 | - | TRBD2 | TRBV9
CASTGGNEQFF | TGTGCCAGCACCGGGGGTAATGAGCAGTTCTTC | TRBJ2-1 | - | - | TRBV11-2
CASSLRADSGNTIYF | TGTGCCAGCAGCTTAAGGGCAGACTCTGGAAACACCATATATTTT | TRBJ1-3 | few | - | TRBV7-2
CAWSAGDTIYF | TGTGCCTGGAGTGCTGGGGACACCATATATTTT | TRBJ1-3 | - | - | TRBV30
CASSSDGRDKNYGYTF | TGTGCCAGCAGCTCAGACGGCCGGGACAAAAACTATGGCTACACCTTC | TRBJ1-2 | - | - | TRBV7-9
CASSPPRGEHHNEQFF | TGTGCCAGCAGCCCCCCCCGCGGCGAACATCACAATGAGCAGTTCTTC | TRBJ2-1 | - | - | TRBV7-3
CASSVEGAANTGELFF | TGTGCCAGCAGCGTAGAGGGGGCAGCGAACACCGGGGAGCTGTTTTTT | TRBJ2-2 | - | TRBD1 | TRBV9
CASSSQLTQYF | TGTGCCAGCAGTTCACAGTTAACCCAGTACTTC | TRBJ2-5 | few | - | TRBV6-6
CAWSVRRISRDTQYF | TGTGCCTGGAGTGTACGGCGGATTAGCAGGGATACGCAGTATTTT | TRBJ2-3 | - | - | TRBV30
CASSLSRGEQFF | TGTGCCAGCAGCCTATCCCGGGGAGAGCAGTTCTTC | TRBJ2-1 | few | - | TRBV7-2
CASSPLMDFLPETQYF | TGTGCCAGTAGTCCCTTGATGGACTTTCTCCCGGAGACCCAGTACTTC | TRBJ2-5 | few | - | TRBV19
CASSLGQGANQPQHF | TGTGCCAGCAGCTTAGGACAGGGGGCCAATCAGCCCCAGCATTTT | TRBJ1-5 | - | TRBD1 | TRBV7-9
CSASDRDQPQHF | TGCAGCGCATCCGACAGGGATCAGCCCCAGCATTTT | TRBJ1-5 | - | TRBD1 | TRBV29-1
CAISGTGGTTDTQYF | TGTGCCATCAGCGGGACAGGCGGGACGACAGATACGCAGTATTTT | TRBJ2-3 | - | TRBD1 | TRBV10-3
CASSLKGALLNEQFF | TGTGCCAGCAGCTTAAAGGGGGCATTGTTGAATGAGCAGTTCTTC | TRBJ2-1 | few | TRBD1 | TRBV7-9
CSVHTGGGPYTF | TGCAGCGTTCACACAGGGGGCGGCCCCTACACCTTC | TRBJ1-2 | few | TRBD1 | TRBV29-1
CASYGQGPKPSYNEQFF | TGCGCCAGCTACGGACAGGGGCCCAAGCCCTCCTACAATGAGCAGTTCTTC | TRBJ2-1 | few | TRBD1 | TRBV5-1